Presented here are 31 T cell receptor beta chains from one specimen sequenced in a study of T-cell reconstitution after alpha-beta-depleted transplantation in children. Preparation of the TCRbeta library involved a method that used unique molecular identifiers. MiXCR, applied by TCRdb to the PCR reads, yields one record per CDR3 protein. The sample lists about 640,000 distinct CDR3 sequences, around a sixth occurring once. The material was PBMCs from the stem cell graft donor, obtained from the stem cell graft. Receptors were obtained from a human donor who donated a stem cell graft to a child with acute myeloid leukemia.

The chain carries TRBV28 and TRBJ1-2, with D possibly TRBD1 on 6 matching bases. V was clipped by 9 bases and J by 8 bases, with 13 bases between them. This CDR3 is built from 11 residues. In germline, CDR1 is MDHEN, CDR2 SYDVKM. As DNA, the CDR3 is TGTGCCAGTTCAGGGGCTCGCGGCTACACCTTC. Amino acids: CASSGARGYTF.

Only a few counts were recorded for this clonotype. This chain joins TRBV20-1 and TRBJ2-1, with D possibly TRBD1 on 5 matching bases. CDR1 DFQATT and CDR2 SNEGSKA come from the germline V gene (reference sequence). V lost 3 bases and J lost 5, with 11 bases in between. The CDR3 extends over 13 amino acids. CDR3 residues: CSASGAYHNEQFF. The CDR3 DNA reads as TGCAGTGCTAGTGGGGCTTACCACAATGAGCAGTTCTTC.

The rearrangement joins TRBV25-1 to TRBJ2-2; 7 bases match TRBD1. The CDR3 is made up of 15 amino acids. The germline V gene encodes CDR1 MGHDK and CDR2 SYGVNS. Trimming took 4 bases from V and 5 from J; bases not matched to a gene: 7. The CDR3 here is CASSVGQAETGELFF. In DNA form, the CDR3 reads TGTGCCAGCAGTGTAGGACAGGCGGAAACCGGGGAGCTGTTTTTT.

This chain uses TRBV3-1 with TRBJ2-1; 11 bases line up with TRBD2. The CDR3 spans 16 residues. Unmatched junction bases numbered 9, after V lost 5 bases and J lost 6 bases. Germline V gene data show CDR1 as LGHDT and CDR2 as YNNKEL (reference sequence). The CDR3: CASSIRIGTSGNEQFF. In DNA, the CDR3 is TGTGCCAGCAGCATACGTATTGGGACTAGCGGCAATGAGCAGTTCTTC.

The chain employs TRBV6-1 and TRBJ2-7; the D gene is possibly TRBD1 (6 bases). This CDR3 region has 14 residues. Trimming shortened V by 6 bases and J by 3 bases, and 15 bases separated the two germline ends. Germline CDR1 reads MNHNS; CDR2 reads SASEGT. CDR3 sequence (DNA): TGTGCCAGCAGCGGGACCGGGACACACTACGAGCAGTACGTC. This translates into CASSGTGTHYEQYV.

This chain joins TRBV6-1 and TRBJ2-5; 13 nucleotides agree with TRBD2. The CDR3 is 16 residues long. The germline CDR1 and CDR2 sequences are MNHNS and SASEGT. The ends lost 2 bases at V and 9 bases at J; junction bases unmatched: 9. CDR3 protein: CASSESRTSGGGAQYF. In nucleotides, the CDR3 is TGTGCCAGCAGTGAAAGCAGGACTAGCGGGGGTGGGGCCCAGTACTTC.

The rearrangement uses TRBV30 and TRBJ1-5; D remains ambiguous. CDR3 length: 16 residues. The ends were cut back, 1 base at V and 3 bases at J, with 16 bases in the middle. CDR1 GTSNPN and CDR2 SVGIG come from the germline V gene (reference sequence). The CDR3 nucleotides are TGTGCCTGGAGTGCCAGGTCTTCCTACTACAATCAGCCCCAGCATTTT. Its translation is CAWSARSSYYNQPQHF.

The genes are TRBV7-9 and TRBJ1-1, with D tentatively TRBD1 (6 bases). The CDR3 is made up of 15 amino acids. Trimming pared 1 base from V and 2 bases from J, leaving 11 bases between. The germline V gene encodes CDR1 SEHNR and CDR2 FQNEAQ (reference sequence). Here the CDR3 reads CASSLVGTPNTEAFF. Here the CDR3 DNA reads TGTGCCAGCAGCTTAGTCGGGACACCAAACACTGAAGCTTTCTTT.

This clonotype was counted only a few times. J is TRBJ2-1 and V is TRBV27, with TRBD2 identical over 16 bases. Germline CDR1 and CDR2: MNHEY and SMNVEV (reference sequence). Trimming at V came to 3 bases and at J to 7 bases, leaving 6 bases not matched to a gene. The CDR3 totals 17 residues. The CDR3 loop reads CASSFPGLAGGRNEQFF. The CDR3 region has the DNA TGTGCCAGCAGTTTTCCGGGACTAGCGGGGGGGCGGAATGAGCAGTTCTTC.

The table lists this clonotype with many counts. The chain combines TRBV12-3 or TRBV12-4 with TRBJ2-3, with a tentative D call TRBD2 (5 bases). This CDR3 is built from 13 residues. V lost 5 bases, J lost 6 bases, and 12 bases lay in between. As DNA, the CDR3 is TGTGCCAGCAGTAAGACAAGGAGGGATACGCAGTATTTT. Its translation is CASSKTRRDTQYF.

The chain has TRBV5-8 and TRBJ1-6; D gene uncertain. The CDR3 loop spans 17 amino acids. V was trimmed by 3 bases and J by 7 bases, leaving 20 bases between them. Germline loops: CDR1 SGHTS, CDR2 YDEGEE. The CDR3 spells CASSSGPTLPLNSPLHF. As DNA, the CDR3 is TGTGCCAGCAGCTCGGGCCCTACCCTCCCATTAAATTCACCCCTCCACTTT.

This clonotype occurred many times. The chain employs TRBV29-1 and TRBJ2-7, with unresolved D. Trimming shortened V by 7 bases and J by 2 bases, and 9 bases separated the two germline ends. Germline values: CDR1 SQVTM, CDR2 ANQGSEA. The CDR3 length is 11 residues. CDR3 nucleotide sequence: TGCAGCGCCTCGTCGGCCTACGAGCAGTACTTC. Amino acids: CSASSAYEQYF.

Ten or more counts support this clonotype. The rearrangement uses TRBV10-3 and TRBJ2-5; TRBD1 matches 7 bases. The CDR3 consists of 13 residues. The V segment lost 4 bases and the J segment 4 bases; nucleotides outside the gene matches: 3. The germline V gene has CDR1 ENHRY and CDR2 SYGVKD. CDR3 loop: CAISVRQGETQYF. In nucleotides, the CDR3 is TGTGCCATCAGTGTAAGACAGGGAGAGACCCAGTACTTC.

The chain combines TRBV9 with TRBJ2-2, with 8 bases fitting TRBD2. This CDR3 has 16 residues. The ends lost 4 bases at V and 0 bases at J; junction bases unmatched: 5. Germline V lookup: CDR1 SGDLS, CDR2 YYNGEE. CDR3 region: CASSPGLAANTGELFF. In DNA, the CDR3 is TGTGCCAGCAGCCCCGGACTAGCAGCGAACACCGGGGAGCTGTTTTTT.

The chain joins TRBV18 to TRBJ2-7; possibly TRBD2 for D (6 bases). CDR1 is KGHSH, CDR2 LQKENI, per germline. Deletions cut 3 bases from V and 3 bases from J, with 12 bases between. This CDR3 is 14 amino acids long. The CDR3 region has the DNA TGTGCCAGCTCACCTAACGGGGAGGACTACGAGCAGTACGTC. Translating gives CASSPNGEDYEQYV.

This clonotype was recorded at least ten times. V and J are TRBV27 and TRBJ1-1, with a tentative D call TRBD1 (5 bases). Germline V gives CDR1 MNHEY, CDR2 SMNVEV (reference sequence). Trimming took 3 bases from V and 7 from J, leaving 15 bases between them. This CDR3 contains 14 residues. CDR3 in DNA: TGTGCCAGCAGTTTGACGACGTGGGGCAATGAAGCTTTCTTT. This encodes CASSLTTWGNEAFF.

Many counts were recorded for this clonotype. The chain is built from TRBV7-2 and TRBJ2-5; weak D call: TRBD2 (6 bases). The CDR3 covers 15 residues. CDR1 and CDR2 from the germline V gene are SGHTA and FQGNSA. The V end lost 3 bases, the J end lost 5 bases, and 16 bases lay between the germline ends. The CDR3 reads CASSLAGRREETQYF. The CDR3 bases are TGTGCCAGCAGCTTGGCGGGGCGCCGCGAGGAGACCCAGTACTTC.

As to this clonotype: A single base separates this from a much larger clone, so it may be a read error. V usage is TRBV29-1 and J usage is TRBJ2-5; no definite D call. Germline V gene lookup returns CDR1 SQVTM and CDR2 ANQGSEA. The CDR3 totals 12 residues. The DNA of the CDR3 is TGCGGCGTTCGGACCGGGCAAGAGACCCAGTACTTC. The encoded protein is CGVRTGQETQYF.

Many counts were recorded for this clonotype. The rearrangement uses TRBV27 and TRBJ1-2; D ambiguous. Germline V gene data show CDR1 as MNHEY and CDR2 as SMNVEV (reference sequence). The CDR3 extends over 14 amino acids. V was shortened by 5 bases and J by 3 bases, with 13 bases between the two germline ends. The CDR3 nucleotides are TGTGCCAGCAGTCGGGGAAATAGTCACTATGGCTACACCTTC. Translated: CASSRGNSHYGYTF.

This clonotype was seen ten or more times. V gene TRBV21-1 combines with J gene TRBJ2-3; TRBD1 reflects the table's D call only, with no check against the DNA. TRBV21-1 counts as a pseudogene. This CDR3 comprises 14 residues. The CDR3 reads CASSKVQGGDTQYF. CDR3 bases: TGTGCCAGCAGCAAAGTACAGGGAGGAGATACGCAGTATTTT.

This clonotype came up many times. The chain employs TRBV20-1 and TRBJ2-2; 8 bases match TRBD2. CDR1 is DFQATT, CDR2 SNEGSKA, per germline (reference sequence). The CDR3 totals 14 residues. Trimming cost V 6 bases and J 4 bases; bases outside gene matches: 7. The DNA of the CDR3 is TGCAGTGCCCGGGGGGGCCTGGGCACCGGGGAGCTGTTTTTT. Protein product: CSARGGLGTGELFF.

This clonotype was observed a handful of times. The chain couples TRBV29-1 to TRBJ2-3, with 11 bases matching TRBD1. V lost 6 bases, J lost 3 bases, and 5 bases stayed unmatched. CDR1 and CDR2 (germline): SQVTM, ANQGSEA. The CDR3 is 14 residues long. DNA for the CDR3: TGCAGCGTATGGGGGACAGGGGGGACAGATACGCAGTATTTT. It translates to CSVWGTGGTDTQYF.

This clonotype was detected ten times or more. V and J are TRBV7-2 and TRBJ1-1; a possible D gene is TRBD1 (5 bases). Germline V gives CDR1 SGHTA, CDR2 FQGNSA. This CDR3 is 12 amino acids long. Between the trimmed V and J ends, which lost 3 bases and 12 bases, there was a span of 14 bases. CDR3 nucleotides: TGTGCCAGCAGCTTGTCCTATGGGGCAACTTTCTTT. This codes for CASSLSYGATFF.

This clonotype was picked up many times. The rearrangement uses TRBV29-1 and TRBJ2-3; TRBD1 aligns across 10 bases. The CDR3 loop spans 13 amino acids. Per the germline V gene, CDR1 is SQVTM and CDR2 is ANQGSEA. V was pared by 7 bases and J by 7 bases, with 8 bases of the junction left unmatched. The CDR3 bases are TGCAGCGCTGGACAGGGGGTCGGAAATACGCAGTATTTT. It encodes CSAGQGVGNTQYF.

This clonotype appeared a few times. The rearrangement uses TRBV11-3 and TRBJ2-2; no clear D gene. CDR1 and CDR2 from the germline V gene are SGHNT and YENEEA. The CDR3 has 16 amino acids. The V gene lost 4 bases and the J gene lost 1 base, with 13 bases spanning the gap. Here the CDR3 reads CASSYPGTVNTGELFF. As DNA, the CDR3 is TGTGCCAGCAGCTACCCGGGCACCGTGAACACCGGGGAGCTGTTTTTT.

This clonotype showed up many times. The V gene is TRBV5-1, the J gene TRBJ2-1; D may be TRBD1 or TRBD2 (5 bases each). CDR1 SGHRS and CDR2 YFSETQ come from the germline V gene. The CDR3 extends over 14 amino acids. V was cut by 2 bases and J by 5 bases, with 11 bases left in between. As DNA, the CDR3 is TGCGCCAGCAGCTTAGGGGACGAACACAATGAGCAGTTCTTC. It encodes CASSLGDEHNEQFF.

This clonotype has ten or more counts. This rearrangement joins TRBV29-1 to TRBJ1-2, with D possibly being TRBD1 (6 bases). V lost 4 bases and J lost 2, with 8 bases in between. Germline V CDR1 and CDR2: SQVTM, ANQGSEA. This CDR3 comprises 12 residues. Here the CDR3 reads CSVVDSNYGYTF. The CDR3 DNA reads TGCAGCGTTGTGGACAGCAACTATGGCTACACCTTC.

This clonotype showed up many times. V is TRBV29-1 and J is TRBJ1-2; a possible D gene is TRBD1 (5 bases). Germline loops: CDR1 SQVTM, CDR2 ANQGSEA. This CDR3 is 16 amino acids long. Trimming cost V 4 bases and J 3 bases, with 21 bases left between them. This CDR3 is CSVGGYSLGQDYGYTF. The CDR3, as DNA: TGCAGCGTTGGGGGCTACTCGTTGGGGCAGGACTATGGCTACACCTTC.

The V call is TRBV20-1, the J call TRBJ1-1, with D perhaps TRBD1 (6 bases). V was trimmed by 0 bases and J by 5 bases, leaving 19 bases between them. The CDR3 totals 16 residues. Germline CDR1 DFQATT, CDR2 SNEGSKA (reference sequence). CDR3 nucleotides: TGCAGTGCTAGAGACTTCAATGGGGGGCTCGGAACTGAAGCTTTCTTT. Amino acids: CSARDFNGGLGTEAFF.

This clonotype was seen ten or more times. The gene calls are TRBV25-1 and TRBJ1-1, with a weak D call TRBD1 (6 bases). Trimming removed 4 bases from V and 7 bases from J, with 13 bases in between. CDR3 length: 13 residues. CDR1 MGHDK and CDR2 SYGVNS come from the germline V gene. This CDR3 reads CASSGQGKGEAFF. DNA of the CDR3: TGTGCCAGCAGTGGCCAGGGGAAAGGTGAAGCTTTCTTT. The full variable domain, in which reference TRBV25-1 and TRBJ1-1 provide the parts outside the CDR3, is EADIYQTPRYLVIGTGKKITLECSQTMGHDKMYWYQQDPGMELHLIHYSYGVNSTEKGDLSSESTVSRIRTEHFPLTLESARPSHTSQYLCASSGQGKGEAFFGQGTRLTVV.

The chain links TRBV5-1 to TRBJ2-7; D gene ambiguous. The germline V and J ends were trimmed by 1 base and 0 bases, with 8 bases remaining between them. This CDR3 is built from 14 residues. The germline gives CDR1 SGHRS, CDR2 YFSETQ. CDR3: CASSLSESSYEQYF. For the CDR3, the DNA is TGCGCCAGCAGCTTGTCGGAGAGCTCCTACGAGCAGTACTTC.